This T cell receptor (beta chain) derives from a study of early T cells in non-severe SARS-CoV-2 infection. TCRdb passed the 5' RACE reads through MiXCR, listing each CDR3 protein once. The sample holds tens of thousands of distinct CDR3 sequences, about 5% seen once. This CDR3 has 14 residues. V was shortened by 7 bases and J by 3 bases, with 14 bases between the two germline ends. This clonotype was counted at least ten times. Sequenced: whole blood. This sequence originates from an adult who was a healthcare worker with PCR-confirmed SARS-CoV-2 infection or an uninfected control (not recorded which). This rearrangement joins TRBV12-3 or TRBV12-4 to TRBJ2-3, with a tentative D call TRBD2 (5 bases). The CDR3 protein is CASNLASLTDTQYF. The CDR3 nucleotides are TGTGCCAGCAACCTAGCTTCTTTAACAGATACGCAGTATTTT.